A single sample is the source of the 21 T cell receptor beta chains below, sequenced in a study of T cell responses to AZD1222 COVID-19 vaccine. Only in-frame clones appear in the TCRdb table, and some are missing; sequencing was by immunoSEQ multiplex PCR. The data hold about 110,000 clones, with 80% to 95% observed a single time. The sample consisted of peripheral blood, taken 28 days after the second AZD1222 dose. The receptors derive from an adult who received the AZD1222 COVID-19 vaccine.

The genes are TRBV11-2 and TRBJ1-1, with no clear D. Germline V gives CDR1 SGHAT, CDR2 FQNNGV. This CDR3 is 15 amino acids long. With 5 bases removed from V and 3 bases from J, the gap between germline ends came to 16 bases. CDR3 region: CASSRPDGRYTEAFF. Here the CDR3 DNA reads TGTGCCAGCAGCCGTCCTGACGGGCGGTACACTGAAGCTTTCTTT.

The rearrangement uses TRBV6-4 and TRBJ2-1; D uncertain. The ends were cut back, 3 bases at V and 5 bases at J, with 8 bases in the middle. The germline V gene encodes CDR1 MRHNA and CDR2 SNTAGT. This CDR3 region has 13 residues. The CDR3 sequence is CASSERSNNEQFF. CDR3 in DNA: TGTGCCAGCAGTGAACGGTCTAACAATGAGCAGTTCTTC.

The V and J genes are TRBV7-2 and TRBJ2-7, with 7 bases lining up with TRBD1. Unmatched junction bases numbered 14, after V lost 3 bases and J lost 6 bases. Germline values: CDR1 SGHTA, CDR2 FQGNSA. The CDR3 contains 16 residues. The CDR3 reads CASSLNSGTDLGEQYF. In nucleotides, the CDR3 is TGTGCCAGCAGCTTGAACTCCGGGACAGATCTAGGCGAGCAGTACTTC. The variable domain in full, completed from reference TRBV7-2 and TRBJ2-7, reads GAGVSQSPSNKVTEKGKDVELRCDPISGHTALYWYRQSLGQGLEFLIYFQGNSAPDKSGLPSDRFSAERTGGSVSTLTIQRTQQEDSAVYLCASSLNSGTDLGEQYFGPGTRLTVT.

V usage is TRBV10-3 and J usage is TRBJ1-6; tentatively, D is TRBD1 (5 bases). This CDR3 is built from 13 residues. CDR1 and CDR2 from the germline V gene are ENHRY and SYGVKD. Trimming removed 6 bases at V and 11 bases at J, with 14 bases between. The chain's CDR3 is CAIRAGVGAPLHF. DNA for the CDR3: TGTGCCATCAGGGCGGGGGTCGGGGCACCCCTCCACTTT.

The J gene is TRBJ1-1, the V gene TRBV5-4, with 9 bases fitting TRBD1. The germline V gene encodes CDR1 SGHNT and CDR2 YYREEE (reference sequence). V shed 3 bases, J shed 3 bases, and the junction held 6 bases outside the gene matches. The CDR3 length is 15 residues. CDR3 amino acids: CASSSLGQGYTEAFF. In DNA, the CDR3 is TGTGCCAGCAGCTCTCTGGGACAGGGTTACACTGAAGCTTTCTTT.

This chain joins TRBV29-1 and TRBJ2-3, with 10 bases matching TRBD1. This CDR3 region has 16 residues. CDR1 and CDR2 from the germline V gene are SQVTM and ANQGSEA. The V and J ends lost 6 bases and 4 bases, in that order; junction bases with no gene match: 13. CDR3 sequence: CSVRLTGGIVADTQYF. The CDR3 DNA sequence: TGCAGCGTACGATTGACAGGGGGCATCGTTGCAGATACGCAGTATTTT.

The rearrangement uses TRBV6-5 and TRBJ1-4, with D perhaps matching TRBD1 (5 bases). Germline V gives CDR1 MNHEY, CDR2 SVGAGI. Trimming took off 2 bases at V and 8 bases at J, with 9 bases between the two ends. The CDR3 contains 13 residues. CDR3 amino acids: CASSYRGDEKLFF. The CDR3 bases are TGTGCCAGCAGTTACAGGGGTGACGAAAAACTGTTTTTT.

This chain joins TRBV30 and TRBJ2-2; D remains ambiguous. The germline V gene encodes CDR1 GTSNPN and CDR2 SVGIG (reference sequence). V was clipped by 1 base and J by 9 bases, with 6 bases between them. The CDR3 loop spans 11 amino acids. The CDR3 DNA follows: TGTGCCTGGAGTGCGTACCGGGAGCTGTTTTTT. Translating gives CAWSAYRELFF. Full variable domain (outside the CDR3, taken from reference TRBV30 and TRBJ2-2): SQTIHQWPATLVQPVGSPLSLECTVEGTSNPNLYWYRQAAGRGLQLLFYSVGIGQISSEVPQNLSASRPQDRQFILSSKKLLLSDSGFYLCAWSAYRELFFGEGSRLTVL.

This clone came up a few times. The J gene is TRBJ1-2, the V gene TRBV10-3; TRBD1 agrees at 12 bases. In germline, CDR1 is ENHRY, CDR2 SYGVKD. V lost 7 bases to trimming and J lost 8 bases; unmatched junction nucleotides: 5. The CDR3 runs 13 residues. The CDR3 DNA reads TGTGCCATCAATTGGGACAGGGGGCGAGGCTACACCTTC. It encodes CAINWDRGRGYTF.

CDR3 loop: CASSQLAGGHTGELFF. DNA of the CDR3: TGTGCCAGCAGCCAACTAGCGGGGGGGCACACCGGGGAGCTGTTTTTT. V is TRBV7-2 and J is TRBJ2-2; 13 bases align to TRBD2. The CDR3 has 16 residues. V shed 5 bases, J shed 3 bases, and the junction held 3 bases outside the gene matches. Germline V gives CDR1 SGHTA, CDR2 FQGNSA.

This clone was counted once. The chain joins TRBV5-1 to TRBJ1-3, with 7 bases aligning to TRBD1. J lost 4 bases, V lost 2 bases, and 3 bases had no gene match. The germline V gene encodes CDR1 SGHRS and CDR2 YFSETQ. This CDR3 has 14 amino acids. Written as DNA, the CDR3 is TGCGCCAGCAGCTTAGGACAGGCAGGAAACACCATATATTTT. Translated, it gives CASSLGQAGNTIYF.

This sequence joins TRBV10-3 and TRBJ1-3; tentatively, D is TRBD1 (6 bases). Germline-derived CDR1 and CDR2 are ENHRY and SYGVKD. The V end lost 7 bases, the J end lost 4 bases, and 14 bases lay between the germline ends. The CDR3 length is 14 residues. The CDR3 region is CAITPGGPGNTIYF. The DNA for the CDR3 is TGTGCCATCACTCCCGGGGGGCCAGGAAACACCATATATTTT.

This sequence joins TRBV7-6 and TRBJ2-7; 11 nucleotides line up with TRBD1. Germline CDR1 and CDR2: SGHVS and FNYEAQ. The CDR3 totals 14 residues. The V gene end was trimmed by 6 bases and the J gene end by 3 bases; junction bases not matched to a gene: 4. The CDR3 DNA sequence: TGTGCCAGCAGTTCCGGGACAGGGGGCTACGAGCAGTACTTC. This translates into CASSSGTGGYEQYF.

In DNA, the CDR3 is TGTGCCAGCAGCTTAGCGGGACAGGGGTCACGCTCCTACGAGCAGTACTTC. It specifies CASSLAGQGSRSYEQYF. The chain carries TRBV7-2 and TRBJ2-7, with 10 bases aligning to TRBD1. The CDR3 runs 17 residues. Trimming removed 0 bases from V and 0 bases from J; junction bases left unmatched: 5. Looked up from germline, CDR1 is SGHTA and CDR2 is FQGNSA.

This clone appeared once. The V gene is TRBV7-2, the J gene TRBJ1-2; no firm D call. Trimming took off 1 base at V and 3 bases at J, with 9 bases between the two ends. Looked up from germline, CDR1 is SGHTA and CDR2 is FQGNSA. CDR3 length: 14 residues. The CDR3 protein is CASSLGGSDYGYTF. The DNA for the CDR3 is TGTGCCAGCAGCTTAGGTGGCAGCGACTATGGCTACACCTTC.

This clone was counted only a few times. The gene calls are TRBV10-3 and TRBJ2-2, with D possibly being TRBD1 (7 bases). Trimming removed 10 bases at V and 3 bases at J, with 15 bases between. The CDR3 totals 14 residues. CDR1 is ENHRY, CDR2 SYGVKD, per germline. CDR3 region: CATRTRGDTGELFF. The DNA for the CDR3 is TGTGCCACACGGACCAGGGGGGACACCGGGGAGCTGTTTTTT.

The chain employs TRBV18 and TRBJ1-5; D uncertain. CDR3 length: 14 amino acids. The germline V gene has CDR1 KGHSH and CDR2 LQKENI. V dropped 4 bases and J dropped 7 bases, with 14 bases sitting between them. The CDR3 spells CASSRVTEGQPQHF. CDR3 coding DNA: TGTGCCAGCTCACGGGTTACGGAGGGCCAGCCCCAGCATTTT.

The chain joins TRBV4-1 to TRBJ1-2, with D perhaps matching TRBD1 (5 bases). Germline loops: CDR1 MGHRA, CDR2 YSYEKL. V was pared by 1 base and J by 5 bases, with 14 bases between. The CDR3 is made up of 15 amino acids. CDR3 loop: CASSQGGALPYGYTF. DNA of the CDR3: TGCGCCAGCAGCCAAGGTGGGGCTCTCCCTTATGGCTACACCTTC.

This chain uses TRBV7-9 with TRBJ2-2; 8 positions match TRBD2. Germline V lookup: CDR1 SEHNR, CDR2 FQNEAQ (reference sequence). This CDR3 spans 16 amino acids. The V segment lost 3 bases and the J segment 4 bases; nucleotides outside the gene matches: 7. The CDR3 protein is CASSFPGGSTTGELFF. The CDR3 bases are TGTGCCAGCAGCTTCCCGGGGGGGTCGACCACCGGGGAGCTGTTTTTT.

The rearrangement links TRBV6-5 to TRBJ2-7; TRBD1 matches at 7 bases. V shed 4 bases, J shed 3 bases, and the junction held 9 bases outside the gene matches. The CDR3 sequence is 15 residues long. Per germline, CDR1 MNHEY and CDR2 SVGAGI. The CDR3 sequence is CASSLPGQRYYEQYF. The CDR3 bases are TGTGCCAGCAGTTTGCCGGGACAGAGATACTACGAGCAGTACTTC.

The table lists this clone with a count of one. V usage is TRBV19 and J usage is TRBJ2-7; D is tentatively TRBD1 or TRBD2 (5 bases each). The V and J ends lost 7 bases and 2 bases respectively, with 15 bases between them. The CDR3 covers 14 residues. The germline V gene encodes CDR1 LNHDA and CDR2 SQIVND (reference sequence). CDR3 sequence reads: CASTRDASAYEQYF. DNA for the CDR3: TGTGCCAGTACTCGGGACGCATCAGCCTACGAGCAGTACTTC.